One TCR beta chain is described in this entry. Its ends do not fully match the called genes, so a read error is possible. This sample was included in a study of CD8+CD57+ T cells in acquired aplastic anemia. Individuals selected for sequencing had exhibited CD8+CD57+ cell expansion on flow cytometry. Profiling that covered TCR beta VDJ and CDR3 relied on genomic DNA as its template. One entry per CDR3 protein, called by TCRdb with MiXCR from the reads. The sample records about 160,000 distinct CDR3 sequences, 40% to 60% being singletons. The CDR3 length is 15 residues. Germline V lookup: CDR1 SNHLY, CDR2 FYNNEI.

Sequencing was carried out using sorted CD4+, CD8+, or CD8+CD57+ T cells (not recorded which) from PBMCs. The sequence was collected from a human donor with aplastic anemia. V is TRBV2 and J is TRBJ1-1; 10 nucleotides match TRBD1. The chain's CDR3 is CAISEGDRGNTEAFF. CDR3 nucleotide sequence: TGTGCCATCAGTGAGGGGGACAGGGGGAACACTGAAGCTTTCTTT.